The count of the clone carrying this TCR beta chain is one. This record belongs to a study of OX40 agonist ivuxolimab in advanced cancers. The method was immunoSEQ multiplex PCR; TCRdb's version includes in-frame clones alone and lacks a portion of them. The profile shows some 80,000 clones, around 94% of them singletons. CDR1 is SGHTA, CDR2 FQGTGA, per germline. V shed 5 bases and J shed 3 bases, with 16 bases lying between them. This CDR3 spans 15 amino acids. The receptor comes from an adult with an advanced solid tumor such as melanoma, head and neck, liver or kidney cancer. The chain has TRBV7-3 and TRBJ1-1; D is unclear. This specimen consisted of CD4+ or CD8+ T cells sorted from blood, obtained in a trial of the OX40 agonist ivuxolimab. The CDR3 sequence: CASSPRPADHTEAFF. CDR3 DNA: TGTGCCAGCAGCCCACGTCCGGCGGATCACACTGAAGCTTTCTTT.